This T cell receptor (beta chain) was recorded in a study of cytomegalovirus exposure and HLA in healthy donors. Whole-study results and caveats: Available immune exposure information covered CMV serostatus only. In an earlier analysis, most TCR beta V segments were productive about 87% or about 30% of the time. In a later analysis, donors in an Asian-associated ancestry cluster reportedly had fewer N-insertions in productive TCRs than the cohort mean.

V shed 9 bases, J shed 3 bases, and the junction held 16 bases outside the gene matches. CDR3 length equals 17 residues. Germline V gene sequence: CDR1 LNHDA, CDR2 SQIVND (reference sequence). In regard to this clone: Its target is unknown.

Use of 60 Vbeta and 13 Jbeta primers characterized the PCR. TCRdb's copy holds only in-frame clones and misses some; the assay was immunoSEQ multiplex PCR. The table shows over 100,000 clones, with roughly three fifths occurring only once. The chain carries TRBV19 and TRBJ1-4; 7 bases map to TRBD1. This receptor was obtained from a woman aged 40 to 55 in good health and CMV-seronegative. Source material: PBMCs. In nucleotides, the CDR3 is TGTGCCAGCGGACGACAGGGCATCGGGAATCCTAATGAAAAACTGTTTTTT. Encoded protein: CASGRQGIGNPNEKLFF.